Listed here are 9 T cell receptor beta chains from one sample, sequenced in a study of chemoradiotherapy in HPV16-positive cancers. The protocol was immunoSEQ multiplex PCR, while the TCRdb copy is restricted to in-frame clones and leaves out a portion. The sample contains around 860 clones, about 33% of which appear only once. Sampling was performed from a patient who underwent chemoradiotherapy. The receptors come from a human donor with HPV-associated anogenital cancer.

The table lists this clone with a few counts. The chain combines TRBV4-1 with TRBJ1-4, with D uncertain. The ends were cut back, 1 base at V and 0 bases at J, with 6 bases in the middle. The CDR3 totals 15 residues. CDR1 and CDR2 from the germline V gene are MGHRA and YSYEKL. In nucleotides, the CDR3 is TGCGCCAGCAGCCAAGGCCGAGCAACTAATGAAAAACTGTTTTTT. It specifies CASSQGRATNEKLFF.

J is TRBJ1-4 and V is TRBV29-1; 10 positions agree with TRBD1. CDR3 length: 13 residues. Trimming at V came to 6 bases and at J to 8 bases, leaving 6 bases not matched to a gene. The V gene's germline CDR1 is SQVTM and CDR2 ANQGSEA. Written as DNA, the CDR3 is TGCAGCGTATGGACAGGGGGTGGGGAAAAACTGTTTTTT. Protein: CSVWTGGGEKLFF.

The sample holds a few counts of this clone. This rearrangement joins TRBV28 to TRBJ1-1; D ambiguous. This CDR3 is 13 amino acids long. V lost 11 bases, J lost 1 base, and 14 bases lay in between. Germline V gene sequence: CDR1 MDHEN, CDR2 SYDVKM. The CDR3 spells CACVRTENTEAFF. The CDR3 DNA reads TGTGCCTGCGTTCGGACGGAGAACACTGAAGCTTTCTTT.

The V gene is TRBV9, the J gene TRBJ2-2, with 7 bases lining up with TRBD1. V shed 0 bases and J 5 bases; nucleotides not matched to a gene: 7. Looked up from germline, CDR1 is SGDLS and CDR2 is YYNGEE. CDR3 length: 16 residues. As DNA, the CDR3 is TGTGCCAGCAGCGTAGCTGGGCAGGGGGTAACCGGGGAGCTGTTTTTT. Translating it yields CASSVAGQGVTGELFF. Together with reference TRBV9 and TRBJ2-2, the CDR3 gives the full variable domain: DSGVTQTPKHLITATGQRVTLRCSPRSGDLSVYWYQQSLDQGLQFLIQYYNGEERAKGNILERFSAQQFPDLHSELNLSSLELGDSALYFCASSVAGQGVTGELFFGEGSRLTVL.

This clone occurred a few times. The V call is TRBV11-2, the J call TRBJ2-5; D is possibly TRBD2 (5 bases). Trimming shortened V by 6 bases and J by 7 bases, and 12 bases separated the two germline ends. CDR3 length: 12 residues. Germline V CDR1 and CDR2: SGHAT, FQNNGV. The DNA of the CDR3 is TGTGCCAGCAGGCGCTTTGAGGGGACCCAGTACTTC. Protein product: CASRRFEGTQYF.

The chain is built from TRBV4-2 and TRBJ2-7; D is uncertain. From germline, CDR1 is LGHNA and CDR2 YNFKEQ. This CDR3 is 13 amino acids long. V lost 0 bases and J 3 bases, leaving 6 bases between the germline ends. The CDR3 region is CASSQDPYYEQYF. CDR3 in DNA: TGTGCCAGCAGCCAAGATCCCTACTACGAGCAGTACTTC.

The V call is TRBV4-1, the J call TRBJ1-5; no definite D call. V gave up 3 bases and J gave up 6 bases, with 15 bases separating them. CDR3 size: 15 residues. CDR1 MGHRA and CDR2 YSYEKL come from the germline V gene. Here the CDR3 reads CASSQELSKVQPQHF. The CDR3 nucleotides read TGCGCCAGCAGCCAGGAACTCAGTAAAGTTCAGCCCCAGCATTTT.

The V and J genes are TRBV5-1 and TRBJ2-7, with a weak D call TRBD1 (6 bases). The CDR3 has 13 amino acids. In germline, CDR1 is SGHRS, CDR2 YFSETQ. Trimming pared 2 bases from V and 5 bases from J, leaving 11 bases between. CDR3 nucleotides: TGCGCCAGCAGCTTTGCAGGGGCCGACGAGCAGTACTTC. It codes for CASSFAGADEQYF.

This clone was counted a few times. This chain uses TRBV7-2 with TRBJ1-2, with no clear D. CDR1 and CDR2 (germline): SGHTA, FQGNSA. The V and J ends lost 3 bases and 4 bases respectively, with 6 bases between them. This CDR3 spans 12 amino acids. The CDR3 protein is CASSFFGYGYTF. CDR3 coding DNA: TGTGCCAGCAGCTTTTTCGGCTATGGCTACACCTTC.